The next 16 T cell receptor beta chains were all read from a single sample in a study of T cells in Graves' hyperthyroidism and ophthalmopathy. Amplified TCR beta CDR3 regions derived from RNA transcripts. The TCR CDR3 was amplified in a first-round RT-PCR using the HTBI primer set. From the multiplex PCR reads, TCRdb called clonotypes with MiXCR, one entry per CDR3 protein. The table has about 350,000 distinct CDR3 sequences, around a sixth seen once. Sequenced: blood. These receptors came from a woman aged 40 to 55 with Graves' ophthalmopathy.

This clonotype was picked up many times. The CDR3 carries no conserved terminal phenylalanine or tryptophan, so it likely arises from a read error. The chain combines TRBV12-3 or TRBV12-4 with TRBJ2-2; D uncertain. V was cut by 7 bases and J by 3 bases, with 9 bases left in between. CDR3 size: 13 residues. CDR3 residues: CASTFPYTGELFS. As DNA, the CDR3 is TGTGCCAGCACCTTCCCCTACACCGGGGAGCTGTTTTCT.

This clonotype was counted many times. Here the CDR3 DNA reads TGTGCCAGCAGACATCCGGGACAAAAAAGATACGAGCAGTACTTC. It yields the protein CASRHPGQKRYEQYF. This chain connects TRBV11-2 to TRBJ2-7, with a weak D call TRBD1 (6 bases). This CDR3 has 15 amino acids. The germline V gene encodes CDR1 SGHAT and CDR2 FQNNGV. Trimming took off 6 bases at V and 4 bases at J, with 19 bases between the two ends.

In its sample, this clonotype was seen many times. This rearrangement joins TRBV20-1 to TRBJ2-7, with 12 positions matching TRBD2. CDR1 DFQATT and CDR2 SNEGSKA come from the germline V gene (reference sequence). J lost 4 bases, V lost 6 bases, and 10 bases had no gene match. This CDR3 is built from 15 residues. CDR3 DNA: TGCAGTGCACCCACTAGCGGGAGGCAAATTTACGAGCAGTACTTC. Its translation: CSAPTSGRQIYEQYF.

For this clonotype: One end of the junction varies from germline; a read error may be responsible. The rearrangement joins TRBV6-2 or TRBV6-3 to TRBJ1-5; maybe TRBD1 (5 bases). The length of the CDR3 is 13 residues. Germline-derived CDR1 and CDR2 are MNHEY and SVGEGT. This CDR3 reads CACRREGQQPQPF. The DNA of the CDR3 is TGTGCCTGCCGGAGGGAGGGGCAACAGCCCCAGCCTTTT.

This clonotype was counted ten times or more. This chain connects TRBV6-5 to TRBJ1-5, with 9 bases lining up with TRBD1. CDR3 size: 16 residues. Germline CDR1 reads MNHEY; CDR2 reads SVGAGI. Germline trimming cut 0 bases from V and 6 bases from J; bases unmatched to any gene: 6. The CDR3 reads CASSYSKSDRGQPQHF. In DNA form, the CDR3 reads TGTGCCAGCAGTTACTCGAAATCGGACAGGGGTCAGCCCCAGCATTTT.

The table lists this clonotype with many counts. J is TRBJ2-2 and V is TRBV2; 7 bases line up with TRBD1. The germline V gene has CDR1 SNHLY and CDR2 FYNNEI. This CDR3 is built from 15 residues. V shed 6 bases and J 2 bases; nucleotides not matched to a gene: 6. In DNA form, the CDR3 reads TGTGCCAGCAGCGCAACAGGGGTCAACACCGGGGAGCTGTTTTTT. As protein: CASSATGVNTGELFF.

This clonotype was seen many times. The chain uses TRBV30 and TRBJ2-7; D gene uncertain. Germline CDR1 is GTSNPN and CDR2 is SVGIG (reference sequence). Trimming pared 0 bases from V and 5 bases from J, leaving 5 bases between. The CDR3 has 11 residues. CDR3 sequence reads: CAWSVRDEQYF. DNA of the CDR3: TGTGCCTGGAGTGTACGGGACGAGCAGTACTTC. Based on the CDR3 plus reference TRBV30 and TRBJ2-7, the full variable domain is SQTIHQWPATLVQPVGSPLSLECTVEGTSNPNLYWYRQAAGRGLQLLFYSVGIGQISSEVPQNLSASRPQDRQFILSSKKLLLSDSGFYLCAWSVRDEQYFGPGTRLTVT.

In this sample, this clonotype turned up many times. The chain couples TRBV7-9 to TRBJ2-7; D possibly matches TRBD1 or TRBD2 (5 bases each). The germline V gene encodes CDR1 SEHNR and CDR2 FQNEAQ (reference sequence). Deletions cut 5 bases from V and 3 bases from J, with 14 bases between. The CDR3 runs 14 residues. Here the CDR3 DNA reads TGTGCCAGCAGCCAAGGGACGGAAGGCTACGAGCAGTACTTC. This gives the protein CASSQGTEGYEQYF.

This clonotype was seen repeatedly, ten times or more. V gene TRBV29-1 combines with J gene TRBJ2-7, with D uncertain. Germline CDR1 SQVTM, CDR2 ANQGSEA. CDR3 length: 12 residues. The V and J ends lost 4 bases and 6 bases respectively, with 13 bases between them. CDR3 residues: CSVVGSKGEQYF. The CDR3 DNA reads TGCAGCGTTGTCGGTTCGAAGGGCGAGCAGTACTTC.

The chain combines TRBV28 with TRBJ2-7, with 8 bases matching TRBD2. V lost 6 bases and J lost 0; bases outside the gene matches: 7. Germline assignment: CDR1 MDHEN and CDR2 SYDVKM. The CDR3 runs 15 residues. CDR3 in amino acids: CASSTLAASSYEQYF. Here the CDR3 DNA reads TGTGCCAGCAGCACACTAGCGGCAAGCTCCTACGAGCAGTACTTC.

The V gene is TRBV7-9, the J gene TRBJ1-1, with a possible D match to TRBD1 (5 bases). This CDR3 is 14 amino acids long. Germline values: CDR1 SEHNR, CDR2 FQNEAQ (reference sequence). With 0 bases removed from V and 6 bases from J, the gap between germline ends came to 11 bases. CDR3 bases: TGTGCCAGCAGCTTAGCGGGACGGTTGCCTGAAGCTTTCTTT. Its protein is CASSLAGRLPEAFF.

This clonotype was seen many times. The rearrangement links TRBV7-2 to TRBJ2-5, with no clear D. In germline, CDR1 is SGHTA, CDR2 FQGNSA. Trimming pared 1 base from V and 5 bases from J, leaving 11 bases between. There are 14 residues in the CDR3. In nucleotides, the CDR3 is TGTGCCAGCAGCTTAGTCACCGGTTGGGAGACCCAGTACTTC. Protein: CASSLVTGWETQYF.

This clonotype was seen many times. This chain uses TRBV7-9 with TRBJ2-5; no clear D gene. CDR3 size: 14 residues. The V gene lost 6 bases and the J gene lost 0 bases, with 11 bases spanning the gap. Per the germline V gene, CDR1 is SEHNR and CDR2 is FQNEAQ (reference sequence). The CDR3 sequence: CASSPHSYQETQYF. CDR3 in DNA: TGTGCCAGCAGTCCTCACTCGTACCAAGAGACCCAGTACTTC.

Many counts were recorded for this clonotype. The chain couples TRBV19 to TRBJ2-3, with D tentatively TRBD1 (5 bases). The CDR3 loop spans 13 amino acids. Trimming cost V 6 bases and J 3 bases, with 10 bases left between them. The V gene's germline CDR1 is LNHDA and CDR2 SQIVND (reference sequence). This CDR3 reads CASRPTATDTQYF. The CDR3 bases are TGTGCCAGTAGGCCGACAGCAACAGATACGCAGTATTTT.

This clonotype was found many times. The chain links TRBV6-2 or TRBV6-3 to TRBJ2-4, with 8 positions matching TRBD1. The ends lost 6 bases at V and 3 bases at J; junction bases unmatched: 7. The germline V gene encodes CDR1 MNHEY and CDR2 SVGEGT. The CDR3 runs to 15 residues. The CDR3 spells CASRPGQAGKNIQYF. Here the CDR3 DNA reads TGTGCCAGCAGGCCGGGACAGGCAGGCAAAAACATTCAGTACTTC.

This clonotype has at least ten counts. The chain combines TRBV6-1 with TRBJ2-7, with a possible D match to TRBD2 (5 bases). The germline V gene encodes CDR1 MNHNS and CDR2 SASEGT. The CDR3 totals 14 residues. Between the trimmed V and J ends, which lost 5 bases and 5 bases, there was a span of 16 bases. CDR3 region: CASSPRWEYDEQYF. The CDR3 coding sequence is TGTGCCAGCAGTCCCCGGTGGGAGTATGACGAGCAGTACTTC.